The clone carrying this TCR beta chain has ten or more counts. The sample comes from a study of T cells in Graves' hyperthyroidism and ophthalmopathy. Template material for amplifying TCR beta CDR3 regions consisted of RNA transcripts. HTBI primers were employed in a first-round RT-PCR of the TCR CDR3. MiXCR, run by TCRdb on the multiplex PCR reads, gives a single entry per CDR3 protein. The sample shows about 410,000 distinct CDR3 sequences, approximately 14% of them seen only once. Around 10 ml fresh peripheral blood yielded the PBMCs. V lost 5 bases and J lost 2; bases outside the gene matches: 5. CDR3 length: 15 amino acids. The germline gives CDR1 KGHDR, CDR2 SFDVKD.

V is TRBV24-1 and J is TRBJ2-7; 10 bases agree with TRBD2. Source material: blood. The sequence derives from a man younger than 35 with Graves' ophthalmopathy. This CDR3 is CATSALAGEAYEQYF. The CDR3 DNA follows: TGTGCCACCAGTGCCCTAGCGGGAGAAGCCTACGAGCAGTACTTC.